One and the same sample provided the 24 T cell receptor beta chains below, sequenced in a study of CD4+ T cells in melanoma (dated by TCRdb to 2021 to 2024). Libraries were constructed by the immunoSEQ multiplex PCR assay. What TCRdb holds here is the immuneACCESS table cut down to in-frame rearrangements. Part of the clones is not present; checked against another copy, under half of the missing clones reflect an unresolved V gene, and the others are unexplained. A total of 15,000 or so clones appear in this sample, approximately 83% of them only once. The ten largest clonotypes hold about 6% of the sample. The sequenced sample was cells from a culture (not recorded whether cultured in vitro). The receptor set was obtained from a human donor with melanoma.

This clone was detected only once. CDR3 DNA sequence: TGTGCCAGCAGCTCTCGCGTCGGTAGCGGGGGGGCCGGAGAGCAGTACTTC. Its translation is CASSSRVGSGGAGEQYF. This rearrangement joins TRBV7-2 to TRBJ2-7; 11 bases line up with TRBD2. V was clipped by 4 bases and J by 7 bases; unmatched bases: 15. Germline V gene data show CDR1 as SGHTA and CDR2 as FQGNSA. This CDR3 region has 17 residues.

The rearrangement uses TRBV5-1 and TRBJ1-3, with D uncertain. V lost 0 bases to trimming and J lost 0 bases, with 13 bases between them. The germline gives CDR1 SGHRS, CDR2 YFSETQ. This CDR3 region has 17 residues. CDR3 coding DNA: TGCGCCAGCAGCTTGGCCCCTACAGTGATCTCTGGAAACACCATATATTTT. Translating gives CASSLAPTVISGNTIYF.

The chain employs TRBV10-3 and TRBJ1-1; D gene uncertain. This CDR3 is built from 13 residues. Germline-derived CDR1 and CDR2 are ENHRY and SYGVKD. Trimming shortened V by 2 bases and J by 8 bases, and 12 bases separated the two germline ends. CDR3 bases: TGTGCCATCAGTGAGACGGGGTGGGGAGAAGCTTTCTTT. It encodes CAISETGWGEAFF.

The V and J genes are TRBV7-3 and TRBJ2-1, with 7 bases aligning to TRBD1. CDR1 and CDR2 (germline): SGHTA, FQGTGA. With 5 bases clipped from V and 2 bases from J, the junction kept 6 bases outside the gene matches. The CDR3 runs to 15 residues. The CDR3 DNA reads TGTGCCAGCAGCCAAGGGACAGTACCCTACAATGAGCAGTTCTTC. It encodes CASSQGTVPYNEQFF.

The chain is built from TRBV2 and TRBJ1-2, with D possibly TRBD1 on 5 matching bases. Germline CDR1 and CDR2: SNHLY and FYNNEI. The CDR3 length is 13 residues. V shed 6 bases and J shed 4 bases, with 12 bases lying between them. The CDR3 DNA follows: TGTGCCAGCAGCGGGGGACCGAGCTATGGCTACACCTTC. Translating it yields CASSGGPSYGYTF.

The V gene is TRBV5-4, the J gene TRBJ1-6; 7 bases align to TRBD1. CDR1 is SGHNT and CDR2 is YYREEE in the germline V gene (reference sequence). The CDR3 extends over 15 amino acids. The V gene end was trimmed by 1 base and the J gene end by 7 bases; junction bases not matched to a gene: 5. This CDR3 reads CASSLSGQVNSPLHF. The CDR3 coding sequence is TGTGCCAGCAGCTTGTCTGGACAGGTCAATTCACCCCTCCACTTT.

The chain employs TRBV6-1 and TRBJ1-1; D call uncertain. This CDR3 comprises 14 residues. Trimming took 1 base from V and 7 from J, leaving 13 bases between them. Germline V gene lookup returns CDR1 MNHNS and CDR2 SASEGT. The CDR3 bases are TGTGCCAGCAGTGAAGTCTCAGCGAGGCGTGAAGCTTTCTTT. Protein: CASSEVSARREAFF.

This chain joins TRBV4-2 and TRBJ2-3; TRBD1 might be the D (6 bases). CDR1 and CDR2 (germline): LGHNA, YNFKEQ. The germline V and J ends were trimmed by 2 bases and 8 bases, with 14 bases remaining between them. CDR3 length equals 14 residues. This chain's CDR3 is CASSQLEVGGTQYF. The CDR3 nucleotides read TGTGCCAGCAGCCAACTAGAGGTAGGGGGTACGCAGTATTTT.

The genes are TRBV10-1 and TRBJ1-2; D remains unclear. The V end lost 4 bases, the J end lost 6 bases, and 15 bases lay between the germline ends. The CDR3 sequence is 14 residues long. Germline V gene data show CDR1 as WNHNN and CDR2 as SYGVQD (reference sequence). The CDR3 sequence is CASSVEYRGDGYTF. Here the CDR3 DNA reads TGCGCCAGCAGTGTTGAATATCGCGGTGATGGCTACACCTTC.

V and J are TRBV11-1 and TRBJ2-5; TRBD1 or TRBD2 may be the D gene (5 bases each). The CDR3 is 15 residues long. CDR1 is SGHAT and CDR2 is FQDESV in the germline V gene (reference sequence). V gave up 3 bases and J gave up 5 bases, with 16 bases separating them. CDR3: CASSLTGPPAETQYF. For the CDR3, the DNA is TGTGCCAGCAGCTTGACGGGGCCCCCCGCGGAGACCCAGTACTTC.

The chain uses TRBV5-1 and TRBJ2-5; no clear D. CDR3 length: 14 amino acids. The germline V gene encodes CDR1 SGHRS and CDR2 YFSETQ. V was pared by 2 bases and J by 1 base, with 9 bases between. For the CDR3, the DNA is TGCGCCAGCAGCTTCCTGACAAGCCAAGAGACCCAGTACTTC. This gives the protein CASSFLTSQETQYF.

This chain links TRBV7-8 with TRBJ2-3; D tentatively fits TRBD1 or TRBD2 (6 bases each). The germline V gene encodes CDR1 SGHVS and CDR2 FQNEAQ. This CDR3 spans 14 amino acids. V lost 1 base and J lost 4, with 9 bases in between. CDR3 sequence: CASSLEGGSDTQYF. CDR3 nucleotides: TGTGCCAGCAGCTTAGAAGGGGGGTCAGATACGCAGTATTTT.

The chain carries TRBV10-2 and TRBJ1-2; 8 nucleotides line up with TRBD1. Looked up from germline, CDR1 is WSHSY and CDR2 is SAAADI. This CDR3 contains 12 residues. The J segment lost 11 bases and the V segment lost 2 bases, leaving 4 bases of the junction unmatched. The CDR3 DNA follows: TGCGCCAGCAGTGAGAGACAGGGGTTTTACACCTTC. Translation gives CASSERQGFYTF.

This sequence joins TRBV7-9 and TRBJ2-3; 8 bases fit TRBD1. V trimming: 3 bases; J trimming: 1 base; junction bases outside the gene matches: 6. The CDR3 totals 16 residues. Germline V CDR1 and CDR2: SEHNR, FQNEAQ (reference sequence). DNA for the CDR3: TGTGCCAGCAGCTTGACCGAGACAGGGGGCACAGATACGCAGTATTTT. Its translation: CASSLTETGGTDTQYF.

This chain uses TRBV30 with TRBJ2-5; TRBD1 aligns across 10 bases. The ends lost 2 bases at V and 3 bases at J; junction bases unmatched: 3. Germline V gives CDR1 GTSNPN, CDR2 SVGIG (reference sequence). This CDR3 region has 14 residues. The CDR3 DNA reads as TGTGCCTGGAGTAGGACAGGGGGAGAAGAGACCCAGTACTTC. Translated, it gives CAWSRTGGEETQYF.

This chain uses TRBV7-2 with TRBJ1-1; weak D call: TRBD1 (6 bases). In germline, CDR1 is SGHTA, CDR2 FQGNSA. The CDR3 is 19 residues long. V dropped 1 base and J dropped 1 base, with 22 bases sitting between them. CDR3 protein: CASSLVWPTGGAGNTEAFF. DNA of the CDR3: TGTGCCAGCAGCTTAGTATGGCCGACTGGGGGCGCTGGGAACACTGAAGCTTTCTTT.

This clone was recorded a few times. This chain connects TRBV6-6 to TRBJ2-6; no reliable D call. CDR1 is MNHNY and CDR2 is SVGAGI in the germline V gene (reference sequence). The CDR3 runs to 11 residues. V lost 8 bases and J 1 base, leaving 0 bases between the germline ends. The chain's CDR3 is CASSGANVLTF. The DNA of the CDR3 is TGTGCCAGCTCTGGGGCCAACGTCCTGACTTTC.

The V gene is TRBV5-1, the J gene TRBJ1-1; 10 positions match TRBD1. The trim removed 4 bases at V and 4 bases at J, leaving 1 base unmatched. This CDR3 spans 13 amino acids. Per germline, CDR1 SGHRS and CDR2 YFSETQ. CDR3 loop: CASSRTGGTEAFF. In nucleotides, the CDR3 is TGCGCCAGCAGCAGGACAGGGGGCACTGAAGCTTTCTTT.

The chain carries TRBV2 and TRBJ1-1, with D maybe TRBD1 (5 bases). V lost 4 bases and J 5 bases, leaving 14 bases between the germline ends. The CDR3 loop spans 14 amino acids. Germline loops: CDR1 SNHLY, CDR2 FYNNEI. CDR3 coding DNA: TGTGCCAGCAGTGGGGAGTCTGGGGGGACTGAAGCTTTCTTT. This gives the protein CASSGESGGTEAFF.

This chain connects TRBV5-5 to TRBJ1-4; D is unresolved. Trimming cost V 4 bases and J 8 bases, with 15 bases left between them. The CDR3 spans 14 residues. CDR1 and CDR2 (germline): SGHKS, YYEKEE (reference sequence). The CDR3 DNA reads as TGTGCCAGCAGCCCGCTTGGGGAAGGCGAAAAACTGTTTTTT. It specifies CASSPLGEGEKLFF. Together with reference TRBV5-5 and TRBJ1-4, the CDR3 gives the full variable domain: DAGVTQSPTHLIKTRGQQVTLRCSPISGHKSVSWYQQVLGQGPQFIFQYYEKEERGRGNFPDRFSARQFPNYSSELNVNALLLGDSALYLCASSPLGEGEKLFFGSGTQLSVL.

J is TRBJ1-1 and V is TRBV18; TRBD1 aligns across 7 bases. Germline V gives CDR1 KGHSH, CDR2 LQKENI. CDR3 length equals 12 residues. V trimming: 6 bases; J trimming: 10 bases; junction bases outside the gene matches: 8. The DNA for the CDR3 is TGTGCCAGCTCCCCAACAGGGGATCTAGCTTTCTTT. It is translated as CASSPTGDLAFF.

The rearrangement links TRBV11-3 to TRBJ2-7; D may be TRBD1 (5 bases). V was cut by 1 base and J by 5 bases, with 9 bases left in between. This CDR3 contains 13 residues. Germline V gene lookup returns CDR1 SGHNT and CDR2 YENEEA. DNA for the CDR3: TGTGCCAGCAGCTTAGGACAGCTCGACGAGCAGTACTTC. Residues: CASSLGQLDEQYF.

This clone was seen once. The chain recombines TRBV5-4 with TRBJ1-2, with D perhaps TRBD1 (5 bases). V was cut by 4 bases and J by 3 bases, with 16 bases left in between. From germline, CDR1 is SGHNT and CDR2 YYREEE (reference sequence). This CDR3 region has 15 residues. CDR3 sequence (DNA): TGTGCCAGCAGCCCCCTTCCCGACAGCTACTATGGCTACACCTTC. Encoded protein: CASSPLPDSYYGYTF.

This chain connects TRBV6-1 to TRBJ2-7; 8 bases map to TRBD2. The V and J ends lost 5 bases and 0 bases, in that order; junction bases with no gene match: 6. The germline V gene encodes CDR1 MNHNS and CDR2 SASEGT. This CDR3 is 15 amino acids long. The DNA of the CDR3 is TGTGCCAGCAGTCGAGCGGGGGCCTTCTCCTACGAGCAGTACTTC. This translates into CASSRAGAFSYEQYF.